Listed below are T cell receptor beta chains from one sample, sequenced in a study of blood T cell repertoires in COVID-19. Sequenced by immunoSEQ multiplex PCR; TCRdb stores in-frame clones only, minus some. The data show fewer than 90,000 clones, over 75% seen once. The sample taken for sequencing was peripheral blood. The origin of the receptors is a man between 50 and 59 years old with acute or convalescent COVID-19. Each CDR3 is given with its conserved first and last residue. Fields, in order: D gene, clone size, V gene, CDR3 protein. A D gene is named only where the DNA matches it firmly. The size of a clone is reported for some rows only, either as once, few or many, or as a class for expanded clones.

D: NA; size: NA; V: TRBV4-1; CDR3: CASGPGAPSLYGYTF
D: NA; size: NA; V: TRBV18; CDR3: CASSSLSDTFLHF
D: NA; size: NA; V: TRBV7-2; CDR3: CASSPRLDREQYF
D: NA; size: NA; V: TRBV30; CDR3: CAWSWQSEAFF
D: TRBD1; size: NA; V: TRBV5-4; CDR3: CASSVRQGRSRGYTF
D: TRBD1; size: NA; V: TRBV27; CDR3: CASSLSGRGTGGFYEQYF
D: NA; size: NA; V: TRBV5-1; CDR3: CASSLEQGAYGYTF
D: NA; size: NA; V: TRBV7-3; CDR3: CASSLAGSLEQYF
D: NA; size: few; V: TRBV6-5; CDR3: CASSYSKEGTYEQYF
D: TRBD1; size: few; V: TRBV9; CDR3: CASSERQGDEKLFF
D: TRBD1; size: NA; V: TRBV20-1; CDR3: CSAWTGEQYF
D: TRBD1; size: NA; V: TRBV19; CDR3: CASTSYRGQDGAVNGYTF
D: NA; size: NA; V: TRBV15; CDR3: CATSRGRAGYEQYF
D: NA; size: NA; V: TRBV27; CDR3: CASKNEGTYNEQFF
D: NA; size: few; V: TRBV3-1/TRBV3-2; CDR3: CASSHWSGELFF
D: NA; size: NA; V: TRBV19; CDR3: CASSLRHSLYEQYF
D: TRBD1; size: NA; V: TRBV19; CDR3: CASSRQGQFGNTIYF
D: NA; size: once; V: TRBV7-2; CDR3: CASSLVPGGMWNTEAFF
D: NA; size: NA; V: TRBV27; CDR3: CASSLSWGANYGYTF
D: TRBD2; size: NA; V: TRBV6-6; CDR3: CASSDPSGGTDTQYF
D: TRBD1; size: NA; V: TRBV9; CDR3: CASSRTGTGQETQYF
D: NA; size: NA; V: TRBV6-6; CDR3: CASSILQDYEQYF
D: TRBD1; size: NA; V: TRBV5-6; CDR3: CASSLPGQNEQYF
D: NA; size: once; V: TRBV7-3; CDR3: CASSEGTSSPLHF
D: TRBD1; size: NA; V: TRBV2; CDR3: CASSESRNRGSGYTF
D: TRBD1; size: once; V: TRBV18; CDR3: CASSRGDRGTYNSPLHF
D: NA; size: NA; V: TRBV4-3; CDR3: CASSQNAPAEAFF
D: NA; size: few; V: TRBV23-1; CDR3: CASSQWPDRPVEEKLFF